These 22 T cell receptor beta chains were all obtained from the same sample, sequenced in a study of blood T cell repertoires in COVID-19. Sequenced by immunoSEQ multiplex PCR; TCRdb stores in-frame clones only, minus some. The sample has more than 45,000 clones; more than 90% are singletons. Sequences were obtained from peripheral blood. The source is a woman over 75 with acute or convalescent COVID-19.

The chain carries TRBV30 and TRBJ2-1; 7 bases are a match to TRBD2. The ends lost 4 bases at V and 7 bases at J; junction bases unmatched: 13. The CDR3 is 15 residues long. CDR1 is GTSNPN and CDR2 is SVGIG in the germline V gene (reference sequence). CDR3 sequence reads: CAWTPGLTGGNEQFF. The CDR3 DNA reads TGTGCCTGGACACCGGGACTAACGGGTGGGAATGAGCAGTTCTTC.

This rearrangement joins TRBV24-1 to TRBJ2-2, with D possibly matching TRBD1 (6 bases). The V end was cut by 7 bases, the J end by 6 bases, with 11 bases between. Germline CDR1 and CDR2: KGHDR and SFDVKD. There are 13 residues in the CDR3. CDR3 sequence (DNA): TGTGCCACCAGCCGGTCAGGGGCCGGGGAGCTGTTTTTT. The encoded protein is CATSRSGAGELFF.

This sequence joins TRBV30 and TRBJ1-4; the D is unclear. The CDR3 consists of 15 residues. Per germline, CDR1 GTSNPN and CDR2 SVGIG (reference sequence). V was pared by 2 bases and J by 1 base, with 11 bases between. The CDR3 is CAWSYGLLTNEKLFF. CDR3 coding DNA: TGTGCCTGGAGTTACGGACTTCTAACTAATGAAAAACTGTTTTTT.

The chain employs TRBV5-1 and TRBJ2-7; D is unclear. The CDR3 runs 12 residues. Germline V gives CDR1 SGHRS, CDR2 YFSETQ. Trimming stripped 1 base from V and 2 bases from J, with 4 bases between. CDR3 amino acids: CASSLTAYEQYF. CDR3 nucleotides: TGCGCCAGCAGCTTGACAGCCTACGAGCAGTACTTC.

The CDR3 DNA sequence: TGCGCCAGCAGCCGAGAGCCGGGACTAGCGGGAGGGAACGAGCAGTTCTTC. This gives the protein CASSREPGLAGGNEQFF. The rearrangement joins TRBV4-1 to TRBJ2-1, with 16 bases identical to TRBD2. This CDR3 has 17 amino acids. The V segment lost 4 bases and the J segment 10 bases; nucleotides outside the gene matches: 10. Germline V gene lookup returns CDR1 MGHRA and CDR2 YSYEKL.

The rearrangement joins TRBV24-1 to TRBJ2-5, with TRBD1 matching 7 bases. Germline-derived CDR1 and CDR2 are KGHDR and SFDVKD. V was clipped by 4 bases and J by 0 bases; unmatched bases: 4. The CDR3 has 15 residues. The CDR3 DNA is TGTGCCACCAGTGACCCTGGGACAGACCAAGAGACCCAGTACTTC. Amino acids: CATSDPGTDQETQYF.

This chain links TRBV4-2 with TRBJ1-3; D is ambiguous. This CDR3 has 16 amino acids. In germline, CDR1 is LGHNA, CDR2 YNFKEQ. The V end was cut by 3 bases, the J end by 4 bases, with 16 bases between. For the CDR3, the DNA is TGTGCCAGCAGCCAGTTGGGCGAAGTCGCGGGAAACACCATATATTTT. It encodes CASSQLGEVAGNTIYF.

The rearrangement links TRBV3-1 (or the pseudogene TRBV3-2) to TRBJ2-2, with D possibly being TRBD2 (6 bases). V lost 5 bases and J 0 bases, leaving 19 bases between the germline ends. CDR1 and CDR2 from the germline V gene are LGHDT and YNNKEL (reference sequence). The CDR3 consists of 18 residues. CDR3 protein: CASSTTFAGLSNTGELFF. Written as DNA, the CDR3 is TGTGCCAGCAGCACAACCTTCGCGGGACTCTCGAACACCGGGGAGCTGTTTTTT.

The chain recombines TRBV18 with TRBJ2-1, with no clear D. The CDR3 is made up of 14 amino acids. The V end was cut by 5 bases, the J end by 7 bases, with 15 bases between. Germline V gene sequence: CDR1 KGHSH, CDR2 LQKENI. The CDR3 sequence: CASSVTTTSNEQFF. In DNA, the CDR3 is TGTGCCAGCTCAGTCACCACCACTTCAAATGAGCAGTTCTTC.

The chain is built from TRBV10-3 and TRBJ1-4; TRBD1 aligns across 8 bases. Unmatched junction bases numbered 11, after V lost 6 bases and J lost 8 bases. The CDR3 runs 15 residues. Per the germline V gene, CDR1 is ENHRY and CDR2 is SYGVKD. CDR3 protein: CAISPGTGGNEKLFF. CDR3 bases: TGTGCCATCAGCCCCGGGACAGGAGGGAACGAAAAACTGTTTTTT.

In nucleotides, the CDR3 is TGTGCCAGTAGAGCATTAACAGGGGGCGGAGAGACCCAGTACTTC. Its translation: CASRALTGGGETQYF. The V gene is TRBV19, the J gene TRBJ2-5; 9 bases line up with TRBD1. Per germline, CDR1 LNHDA and CDR2 SQIVND (reference sequence). Germline trimming cut 6 bases from V and 4 bases from J; bases unmatched to any gene: 9. The CDR3 has 15 amino acids.

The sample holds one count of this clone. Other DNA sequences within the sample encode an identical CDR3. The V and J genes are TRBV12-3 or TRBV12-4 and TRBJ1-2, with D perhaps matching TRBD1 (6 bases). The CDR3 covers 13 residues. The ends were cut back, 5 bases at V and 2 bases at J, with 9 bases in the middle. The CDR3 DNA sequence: TGTGCCAGCAGTATACAGGGAAACTATGGCTACACCTTC. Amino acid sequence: CASSIQGNYGYTF.

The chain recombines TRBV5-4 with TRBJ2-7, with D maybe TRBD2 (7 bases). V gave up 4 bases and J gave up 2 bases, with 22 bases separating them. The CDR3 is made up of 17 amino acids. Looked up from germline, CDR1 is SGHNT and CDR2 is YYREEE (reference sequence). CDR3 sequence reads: CASSGLGGARGPYEQYF. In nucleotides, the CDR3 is TGTGCCAGCAGCGGGCTTGGGGGGGCAAGAGGCCCCTACGAGCAGTACTTC.

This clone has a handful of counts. CDR3 sequence (DNA): TGTGCCAGCAGCCAATCTCGGGGAAGGACTGAAGCTTTCTTT. Its translation: CASSQSRGRTEAFF. This chain links TRBV16 with TRBJ1-1, with D unclear. V was shortened by 0 bases and J by 5 bases, with 10 bases between the two germline ends. Germline V lookup: CDR1 KGHSY, CDR2 FQNENV. This CDR3 region has 14 residues.

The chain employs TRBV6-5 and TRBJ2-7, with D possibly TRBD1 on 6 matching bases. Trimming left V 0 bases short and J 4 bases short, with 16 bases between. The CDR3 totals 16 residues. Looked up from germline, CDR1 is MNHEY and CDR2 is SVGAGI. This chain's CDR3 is CASSYSISGAAYEQYF. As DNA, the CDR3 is TGTGCCAGCAGTTACTCGATATCAGGGGCAGCATACGAGCAGTACTTC.

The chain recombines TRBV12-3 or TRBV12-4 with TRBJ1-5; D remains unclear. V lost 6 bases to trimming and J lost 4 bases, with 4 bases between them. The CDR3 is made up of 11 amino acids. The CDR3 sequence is CASSQNQPQHF. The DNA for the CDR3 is TGTGCCAGCAGCCAAAATCAGCCCCAGCATTTT.

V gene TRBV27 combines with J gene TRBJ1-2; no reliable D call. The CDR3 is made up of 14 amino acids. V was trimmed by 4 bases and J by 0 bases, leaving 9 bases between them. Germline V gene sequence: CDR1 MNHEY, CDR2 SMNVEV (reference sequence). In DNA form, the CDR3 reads TGTGCCAGCAGTTCGTTACATACTAACTATGGCTACACCTTC. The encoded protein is CASSSLHTNYGYTF.

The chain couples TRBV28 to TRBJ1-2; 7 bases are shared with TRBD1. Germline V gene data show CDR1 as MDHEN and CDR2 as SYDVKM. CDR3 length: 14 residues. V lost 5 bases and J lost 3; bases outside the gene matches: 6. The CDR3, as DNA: TGTGCCAGCAGTCAAGACAGGGATTACTATGGCTACACCTTC. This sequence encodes CASSQDRDYYGYTF.

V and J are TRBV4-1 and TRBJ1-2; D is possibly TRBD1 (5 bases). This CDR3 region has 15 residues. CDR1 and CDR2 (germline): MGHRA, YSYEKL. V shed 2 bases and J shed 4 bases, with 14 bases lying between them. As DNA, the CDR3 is TGCGCCAGCAGCCAACTCTGGAGGGGAAGCTATGGCTACACCTTC. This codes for CASSQLWRGSYGYTF.

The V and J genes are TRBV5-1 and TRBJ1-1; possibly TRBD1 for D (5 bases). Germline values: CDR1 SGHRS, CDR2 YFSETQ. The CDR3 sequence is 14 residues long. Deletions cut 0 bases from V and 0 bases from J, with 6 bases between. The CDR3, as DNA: TGCGCCAGCAGCTTGGGACAGATGAACACTGAAGCTTTCTTT. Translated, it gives CASSLGQMNTEAFF.

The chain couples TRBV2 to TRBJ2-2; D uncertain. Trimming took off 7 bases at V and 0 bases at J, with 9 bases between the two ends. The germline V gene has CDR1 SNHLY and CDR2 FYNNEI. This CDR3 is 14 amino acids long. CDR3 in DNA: TGTGCCAGCAATCCTACGACGAACACCGGGGAGCTGTTTTTT. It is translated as CASNPTTNTGELFF.

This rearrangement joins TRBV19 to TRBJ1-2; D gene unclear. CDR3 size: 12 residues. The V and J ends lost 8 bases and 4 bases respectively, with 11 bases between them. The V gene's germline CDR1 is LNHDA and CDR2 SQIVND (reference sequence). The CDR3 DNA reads TGTGCCAGTTGGAGCCTCCTCTATGGCTACACCTTC. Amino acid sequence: CASWSLLYGYTF.